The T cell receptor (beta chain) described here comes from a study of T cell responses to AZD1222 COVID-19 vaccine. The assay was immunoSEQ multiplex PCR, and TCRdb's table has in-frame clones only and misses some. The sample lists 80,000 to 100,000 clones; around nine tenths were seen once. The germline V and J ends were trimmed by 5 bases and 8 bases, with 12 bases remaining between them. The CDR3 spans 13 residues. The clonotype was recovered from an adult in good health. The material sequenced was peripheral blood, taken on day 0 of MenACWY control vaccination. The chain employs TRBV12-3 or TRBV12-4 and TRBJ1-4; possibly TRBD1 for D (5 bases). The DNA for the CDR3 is TGTGCCAGCAGTCTAGACAGAGACGAAAAACTGTTTTTT. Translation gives CASSLDRDEKLFF.